The 16 T cell receptor beta chains reported below all come from one sample, sequenced in a study of early T cells in non-severe SARS-CoV-2 infection (dated by TCRdb to the early 2020s). The library was obtained by 5' RACE. TCRdb records NextSeq 500 as the sequencer. TCRdb handled the public reads itself, with Q25 trimming in fastp and clone calling in MiXCR, and kept productive beta chains. Each CDR3 protein appears once, grouped with its most common genes and DNA. The sample table contains 30,000 to 40,000 distinct CDR3 sequences; only one count was recorded for 5% of them. Together, the top ten hold over 12% of the sample. The sample taken for sequencing was whole blood. The source of these receptors is an adult who was a healthcare worker with PCR-confirmed SARS-CoV-2 infection or an uninfected control (not recorded which).

This clonotype was counted ten times or more. The chain couples TRBV7-9 to TRBJ2-7; no clear D gene. CDR3 length: 12 residues. The V and J ends lost 2 bases and 4 bases respectively, with 6 bases between them. Germline CDR1 is SEHNR and CDR2 is FQNEAQ (reference sequence). The chain's CDR3 is CASSLFEYEQYF. The CDR3 nucleotides are TGTGCCAGCAGCTTATTCGAGTACGAGCAGTACTTC.

Ten or more counts support this clonotype. The V and J genes are TRBV27 and TRBJ2-7; possibly TRBD2 for D (6 bases). Trimming took off 3 bases at V and 5 bases at J, with 11 bases between the two ends. The CDR3 is made up of 13 amino acids. CDR1 and CDR2 (germline): MNHEY, SMNVEV (reference sequence). CDR3 bases: TGTGCCAGCAGTTTCACAGCGGGCGACGAGCAGTACTTC. Protein product: CASSFTAGDEQYF.

This sequence joins TRBV29-1 and TRBJ2-5; TRBD2 matches at 7 bases. The CDR3 sequence is 13 residues long. CDR1 SQVTM and CDR2 ANQGSEA come from the germline V gene. Germline trimming cut 6 bases from V and 3 bases from J; bases unmatched to any gene: 7. In DNA form, the CDR3 reads TGCAGCGTACACCTCGCGGGGGAAGAGACCCAGTACTTC. Residues: CSVHLAGEETQYF. The variable domain in full, completed from reference TRBV29-1 and TRBJ2-5, reads SAVISQKPSRDICQRGTSLTIQCQVDSQVTMMFWYRQQPGQSLTLIATANQGSEATYESGFVIDKFPISRPNLTFSTLTVSNMSPEDSSIYLCSVHLAGEETQYFGPGTRLLVL.

The CDR3: CASSPPTPGQGETQYF. The CDR3 nucleotides read TGTGCCAGCAGCCCACCGACTCCCGGACAGGGAGAGACCCAGTACTTC. The V call is TRBV5-6, the J call TRBJ2-5, with 8 bases lining up with TRBD1. The germline CDR1 and CDR2 sequences are SGHDT and YYEEEE. V lost 4 bases and J lost 4; bases outside the gene matches: 12. The CDR3 runs to 16 residues.

Ten or more counts support this clonotype. This chain uses TRBV7-2 with TRBJ2-2; D remains ambiguous. Germline CDR1 is SGHTA and CDR2 is FQGNSA. The CDR3 is 12 residues long. V shed 8 bases and J shed 3 bases, with 7 bases lying between them. As DNA, the CDR3 is TGTGCCAGCGGTTATTACACCGGGGAGCTGTTTTTT. Protein sequence: CASGYYTGELFF.

This clonotype showed up just a few times. The chain recombines TRBV5-1 with TRBJ2-2; possible D gene TRBD1, 6 bases. The CDR3 is made up of 16 amino acids. Germline lookup yields CDR1 SGHRS and CDR2 YFSETQ. The germline V and J ends were trimmed by 2 bases and 2 bases, with 13 bases remaining between them. CDR3 in DNA: TGCGCCAGCAGCTTAAGGACAGAGCGAAACACCGGGGAGCTGTTTTTT. Translated, it gives CASSLRTERNTGELFF.

The chain combines TRBV19 with TRBJ2-7; maybe TRBD1 (7 bases). The ends were cut back, 8 bases at V and 2 bases at J, with 19 bases in the middle. The CDR3 length is 15 residues. Per germline, CDR1 LNHDA and CDR2 SQIVND (reference sequence). CDR3 nucleotide sequence: TGTGCCAGTTCCCAGGAGGGGGCAAGTACCTACGAGCAGTACTTC. Its protein product is CASSQEGASTYEQYF.

This clonotype has at least ten counts. The chain carries TRBV11-2 and TRBJ2-7; 9 nucleotides match TRBD2. This CDR3 contains 16 residues. Looked up from germline, CDR1 is SGHAT and CDR2 is FQNNGV. V shed 4 bases, J shed 1 base, and the junction held 8 bases outside the gene matches. This chain's CDR3 is CASSSPGGLASYEQYF. CDR3 sequence (DNA): TGTGCCAGCAGCTCCCCGGGGGGACTAGCTTCCTACGAGCAGTACTTC.

This clonotype was seen at least ten times. The rearrangement joins TRBV9 to TRBJ2-1, with TRBD2 identical over 12 bases. Germline V gene sequence: CDR1 SGDLS, CDR2 YYNGEE. The J segment lost 1 base and the V segment lost 4 bases, leaving 12 bases of the junction unmatched. This CDR3 is built from 19 residues. CDR3 region: CASSSPSGTSGFSYNEQFF. CDR3 coding DNA: TGTGCCAGCAGCTCCCCCTCCGGGACTAGCGGGTTTTCCTACAATGAGCAGTTCTTC.

This clonotype was counted many times. CDR3 region: CSQGRGADNEQFF. DNA of the CDR3: TGCAGCCAGGGGAGGGGGGCGGACAATGAGCAGTTCTTC. V and J are TRBV29-1 and TRBJ2-1; D may be TRBD2 (7 bases). Trimming took 8 bases from V and 5 from J, leaving 16 bases between them. The germline V gene encodes CDR1 SQVTM and CDR2 ANQGSEA. This CDR3 region has 13 residues.

This clonotype was observed a few times. The V and J genes are TRBV7-3 and TRBJ1-1, with D possibly TRBD1 on 6 matching bases. The length of the CDR3 is 11 residues. Trimming removed 5 bases at V and 7 bases at J, with 8 bases between. The germline V gene has CDR1 SGHTA and CDR2 FQGTGA. The CDR3 DNA reads as TGTGCCAGCAGCGGGGGCGGTGAAGCTTTCTTT. Protein product: CASSGGGEAFF. The entire variable domain, with the rest obtained from reference TRBV7-3 and TRBJ1-1, is as follows: GAGVSQTPSNKVTEKGKYVELRCDPISGHTALYWYRQSLGQGPEFLIYFQGTGAADDSGLPNDRFFAVRPEGSVSTLKIQRTERGDSAVYLCASSGGGEAFFGQGTRLTVV.

The chain links TRBV5-5 to TRBJ1-6; D ambiguous. The V end lost 4 bases, the J end lost 8 bases, and 25 bases lay between the germline ends. Germline values: CDR1 SGHKS, CDR2 YYEKEE (reference sequence). This CDR3 is 18 amino acids long. CDR3 loop: CASSRADDTRSRDSPLHF. CDR3 sequence (DNA): TGTGCCAGCAGCAGAGCAGACGATACCCGATCGAGGGATTCACCCCTCCACTTT.

This clonotype was found a few times. The chain has TRBV20-1 and TRBJ1-4; D is uncertain. The CDR3 has 15 residues. Per germline, CDR1 DFQATT and CDR2 SNEGSKA (reference sequence). V was shortened by 0 bases and J by 0 bases, with 8 bases between the two germline ends. CDR3 residues: CSARDGGATNEKLFF. Written as DNA, the CDR3 is TGCAGTGCTAGAGATGGCGGTGCAACTAATGAAAAACTGTTTTTT.

This clonotype has ten or more counts. At one end the junction does not follow the germline gene, possibly because of a read error. The chain is built from TRBV5-4 and TRBJ2-1; D remains unclear. The CDR3 is 15 amino acids. Per germline, CDR1 SGHNT and CDR2 YYREEE (reference sequence). The CDR3 DNA sequence: TGTGCCAGCAGCTTGGTGGGTCTCTCCTACAATGAACAGTTCTTC. Residues: CASSLVGLSYNEQFF.

This chain joins TRBV29-1 and TRBJ1-1, with D possibly matching TRBD1 (6 bases). The V gene lost 6 bases and the J gene lost 0 bases, with 11 bases spanning the gap. In germline, CDR1 is SQVTM, CDR2 ANQGSEA. This CDR3 is 13 amino acids long. The chain's CDR3 is CSVTDSMNTEAFF. Written as DNA, the CDR3 is TGCAGCGTGACGGACAGCATGAACACTGAAGCTTTCTTT.

This clonotype was observed many times. The V call is TRBV20-1, the J call TRBJ2-1; 8 bases line up with TRBD2. V shed 6 bases and J 0 bases; nucleotides not matched to a gene: 10. The CDR3 spans 16 residues. Germline CDR1 reads DFQATT; CDR2 reads SNEGSKA (reference sequence). Here the CDR3 reads CSALDPGGASYNEQFF. Written as DNA, the CDR3 is TGCAGTGCACTAGATCCCGGGGGGGCCTCCTACAATGAGCAGTTCTTC.